These 27 T cell receptor beta chains were all obtained from the same sample, sequenced in a study of cytomegalovirus exposure and HLA in healthy donors. The PCR had 60 Vbeta and 13 Jbeta primers. The data were produced by immunoSEQ multiplex PCR, yet TCRdb's version contains in-frame clones alone and is incomplete. The sample yields about 55,000 clones, about 84% seen once. The sequencing sample was made of PBMCs. The source of these receptors is a man in his thirties or forties in good health and CMV-seronegative.

The V call is TRBV5-6, the J call TRBJ2-7; TRBD1 aligns across 9 bases. The V gene end was trimmed by 4 bases and the J gene end by 0 bases; junction bases not matched to a gene: 14. Looked up from germline, CDR1 is SGHDT and CDR2 is YYEEEE. The CDR3 spans 18 residues. This CDR3 is CASSRGQGFLRSSYEQYF. The CDR3 DNA sequence: TGTGCCAGCAGCCGGGGACAGGGTTTTTTAAGGTCCTCCTACGAGCAGTACTTC.

The gene calls are TRBV30 and TRBJ1-4, with unresolved D. The CDR3 has 15 amino acids. V lost 2 bases and J 8 bases, leaving 18 bases between the germline ends. The germline gives CDR1 GTSNPN, CDR2 SVGIG (reference sequence). DNA of the CDR3: TGTGCCTGGAGTCCTACCGACGGAGTCGGAGAAAAACTGTTTTTT. It translates to CAWSPTDGVGEKLFF.

CDR3 protein: CASSLALGSEQFF. The CDR3 nucleotides are TGTGCCAGCAGCTTAGCCCTCGGGAGTGAGCAGTTCTTC. J is TRBJ2-1 and V is TRBV7-2, with TRBD2 as a possible D gene (6 bases). The CDR3 is 13 residues long. Between the trimmed V and J ends, which lost 0 bases and 9 bases, there was a span of 9 bases. The germline CDR1 and CDR2 sequences are SGHTA and FQGNSA.

The genes are TRBV7-2 and TRBJ2-5; D is perhaps TRBD2 (6 bases). Trimming took 5 bases from V and 6 from J, leaving 16 bases between them. The CDR3 is 14 amino acids. Germline V lookup: CDR1 SGHTA, CDR2 FQGNSA. CDR3 loop: CASSPEEGRKTQYF. In DNA, the CDR3 is TGTGCCAGCAGCCCCGAGGAGGGGAGGAAGACCCAGTACTTC.

This clone was seen more than once but under ten times. The chain links TRBV4-3 to TRBJ1-1; D remains unclear. The V end was cut by 0 bases, the J end by 8 bases, with 10 bases between. The germline V gene has CDR1 LGHNA and CDR2 YSLEER. The CDR3 is made up of 13 amino acids. CDR3 DNA sequence: TGCGCCAGCAGCCAAGAGAGGTGGTCCGAAGCTTTCTTT. It codes for CASSQERWSEAFF.

This clone appeared once. The genes are TRBV6-1 and TRBJ2-1, with TRBD1 as a possible D gene (5 bases). The V gene's germline CDR1 is MNHNS and CDR2 SASEGT. The CDR3 extends over 15 amino acids. V lost 10 bases and J lost 2, with 18 bases in between. In DNA, the CDR3 is TGTGCCACCTCCCCGGACACGTTCCCCTACAATGAGCAGTTCTTC. Its translation: CATSPDTFPYNEQFF.

This clone was recorded once. The genes are TRBV6-5 and TRBJ1-6; a possible D gene is TRBD1 (5 bases). Germline V gives CDR1 MNHEY, CDR2 SVGAGI. Trimming pared 7 bases from V and 7 bases from J, leaving 11 bases between. The CDR3 spans 13 residues. The CDR3 DNA reads TGTGCCAGCACAGGCAGGGAAAATTCACCCCTCCACTTT. This translates into CASTGRENSPLHF.

The chain employs TRBV6-5 and TRBJ1-2, with 7 bases identical to TRBD1. Per the germline V gene, CDR1 is MNHEY and CDR2 is SVGAGI. CDR3 length: 12 amino acids. Germline trimming cut 6 bases from V and 8 bases from J; bases unmatched to any gene: 6. In DNA, the CDR3 is TGTGCCAGCAGCCAGAACAGGGGCGGCTACACCTTC. This gives the protein CASSQNRGGYTF.

V usage is TRBV5-1 and J usage is TRBJ2-5, with TRBD1 identical over 8 bases. This CDR3 comprises 16 residues. Germline V CDR1 and CDR2: SGHRS, YFSETQ. Trimming cost V 4 bases and J 6 bases; bases outside gene matches: 14. The chain's CDR3 is CASSSTYGQGAKTQYF. DNA for the CDR3: TGCGCCAGCAGCAGTACCTACGGACAGGGAGCGAAGACCCAGTACTTC.

The chain combines TRBV28 with TRBJ1-2; tentative D call: TRBD1 (5 bases). Trimming stripped 10 bases from V and 4 bases from J, with 19 bases between. The CDR3 is 14 amino acids. Germline CDR1 reads MDHEN; CDR2 reads SYDVKM. The DNA of the CDR3 is TGTGCCACCTCCCGTTCGGGGGTACCCTATGGCTACACCTTC. Its translation is CATSRSGVPYGYTF.

V gene TRBV4-1 combines with J gene TRBJ2-7; TRBD2 is a possible D gene (6 bases). V gave up 1 base and J gave up 5 bases, with 18 bases separating them. Per germline, CDR1 MGHRA and CDR2 YSYEKL. This CDR3 has 16 amino acids. The CDR3 DNA follows: TGCGCCAGCAGCCAAGTCCCCCTATCCGGGAGCGACGAGCAGTACTTC. Translation: CASSQVPLSGSDEQYF.

This chain joins TRBV28 and TRBJ2-7, with D tentatively TRBD2 (6 bases). Trimming left V 5 bases short and J 3 bases short, with 29 bases between. Germline V gene data show CDR1 as MDHEN and CDR2 as SYDVKM. There are 19 residues in the CDR3. CDR3 region: CASSTVSWTNGLAGYEQYF. The CDR3 DNA reads as TGTGCCAGCAGTACCGTCTCCTGGACTAATGGGCTGGCTGGCTACGAGCAGTACTTC.

This clone came up once. The chain combines TRBV7-8 with TRBJ2-1, with 7 bases that match TRBD2. The CDR3 consists of 14 residues. The ends lost 1 base at V and 6 bases at J; junction bases unmatched: 3. CDR1 and CDR2 from the germline V gene are SGHVS and FQNEAQ. CDR3 in DNA: TGTGCCAGCAGCTTAGGACTAGCTGCCAATGAGCAGTTCTTC. This gives the protein CASSLGLAANEQFF.

The V and J genes are TRBV2 and TRBJ2-2, with 9 bases aligning to TRBD2. Trimming at V came to 6 bases and at J to 6 bases, leaving 5 bases not matched to a gene. Germline-derived CDR1 and CDR2 are SNHLY and FYNNEI. CDR3 size: 14 residues. The CDR3 region is CASRAGLAPGELFF. As DNA, the CDR3 is TGTGCCAGCAGGGCGGGACTAGCCCCCGGGGAGCTGTTTTTT.

V usage is TRBV5-1 and J usage is TRBJ2-7; 9 bases align to TRBD2. V lost 1 base to trimming and J lost 2 bases; unmatched junction nucleotides: 7. CDR1 is SGHRS and CDR2 is YFSETQ in the germline V gene. The CDR3 length is 16 residues. CDR3 amino acids: CASSLPGTSLTYEQYF. CDR3 sequence (DNA): TGCGCCAGCAGCTTGCCGGGGACTAGCCTTACCTACGAGCAGTACTTC.

Only a few counts were recorded for this clone. The chain employs TRBV29-1 and TRBJ2-1; D is possibly TRBD2 (5 bases). Trimming removed 1 base at V and 8 bases at J, with 15 bases between. Germline V gene data show CDR1 as SQVTM and CDR2 as ANQGSEA. This CDR3 has 14 residues. The DNA for the CDR3 is TGCAGCGTTGAAGCCCCCCTCTCCGGGGATGAGCAGTTCTTC. Protein sequence: CSVEAPLSGDEQFF.

The chain uses TRBV11-3 and TRBJ2-7, with TRBD1 identical over 10 bases. Trimming at V came to 5 bases and at J to 3 bases, leaving 7 bases not matched to a gene. The CDR3 loop spans 15 amino acids. In germline, CDR1 is SGHNT, CDR2 YENEEA. This CDR3 is CASSPDRDRGYEQYF. The CDR3 nucleotides read TGTGCCAGCAGCCCTGACCGGGACAGGGGCTACGAGCAGTACTTC. Complete variable domain (other parts from reference TRBV11-3 and TRBJ2-7): EAGVVQSPRYKIIEKKQPVAFWCNPISGHNTLYWYLQNLGQGPELLIRYENEEAVDDSQLPKDRFSAERLKGVDSTLKIQPAELGDSAVYLCASSPDRDRGYEQYFGPGTRLTVT.

This clone was counted a single time. The chain uses TRBV30 and TRBJ1-2; 7 bases map to TRBD1. Looked up from germline, CDR1 is GTSNPN and CDR2 is SVGIG (reference sequence). The CDR3 runs to 12 residues. With 1 base clipped from V and 4 bases from J, the junction kept 0 bases outside the gene matches. Here the CDR3 DNA reads TGTGCCTGGAGTGCAGGGGGCTATGGCTACACCTTC. Translation: CAWSAGGYGYTF.

V usage is TRBV30 and J usage is TRBJ1-3, with TRBD1 as a possible D gene (5 bases). The ends were cut back, 0 bases at V and 0 bases at J, with 6 bases in the middle. CDR1 is GTSNPN, CDR2 SVGIG, per germline (reference sequence). This CDR3 is built from 14 residues. The CDR3 DNA sequence: TGTGCCTGGAGTGTGACAGCCTCTGGAAACACCATATATTTT. This sequence encodes CAWSVTASGNTIYF.

J is TRBJ1-2 and V is TRBV11-3; D gene uncertain. Germline values: CDR1 SGHNT, CDR2 YENEEA. The V and J ends lost 3 bases and 0 bases respectively, with 5 bases between them. The CDR3 runs to 13 residues. CDR3 residues: CASSLSTNYGYTF. The CDR3 DNA follows: TGTGCCAGCAGCTTGAGTACTAACTATGGCTACACCTTC.

This chain uses TRBV11-3 with TRBJ2-7; 8 positions match TRBD2. V lost 6 bases, J lost 3 bases, and 4 bases stayed unmatched. The CDR3 has 13 amino acids. Germline lookup yields CDR1 SGHNT and CDR2 YENEEA. Written as DNA, the CDR3 is TGTGCCAGCAGGACCGGGACTAGCTACGAGCAGTACTTC. It yields the protein CASRTGTSYEQYF.

J is TRBJ1-2 and V is TRBV11-3, with unresolved D. Germline V gives CDR1 SGHNT, CDR2 YENEEA. V lost 0 bases and J 8 bases, leaving 19 bases between the germline ends. There are 16 residues in the CDR3. CDR3 sequence reads: CASSLERRNNDQGYTF. The CDR3 DNA is TGTGCCAGCAGCTTAGAAAGGCGGAACAACGATCAGGGCTACACCTTC.

This clone was observed a single time. The rearrangement joins TRBV11-2 to TRBJ2-7; 12 nucleotides line up with TRBD1. Losses at the gene ends were 5 bases for V and 6 bases for J; bases not matched to a gene: 2. The CDR3 runs 13 residues. Germline V gene lookup returns CDR1 SGHAT and CDR2 FQNNGV. CDR3: CASSRDRGREQYF. CDR3 sequence (DNA): TGTGCCAGCAGCCGGGACAGGGGGCGCGAGCAGTACTTC.

This sequence joins TRBV5-6 and TRBJ2-7; 8 positions match TRBD2. The CDR3 is 16 residues long. V trimming: 4 bases; J trimming: 4 bases; junction bases outside the gene matches: 13. Germline V gene lookup returns CDR1 SGHDT and CDR2 YYEEEE. The CDR3 region is CASSKNSGGIGYEQYF. Written as DNA, the CDR3 is TGTGCCAGCAGCAAAAACTCGGGGGGGATCGGTTACGAGCAGTACTTC.

V gene TRBV7-9 combines with J gene TRBJ1-1; tentative D call: TRBD1 (5 bases). This CDR3 region has 14 residues. In germline, CDR1 is SEHNR, CDR2 FQNEAQ (reference sequence). The germline V and J ends were trimmed by 0 bases and 5 bases, with 10 bases remaining between them. In nucleotides, the CDR3 is TGTGCCAGCAGCTTAGCCCCCGGGGGGACTGAAGCTTTCTTT. It encodes CASSLAPGGTEAFF.

This sequence joins TRBV13 and TRBJ2-7, with D possibly TRBD2 on 6 matching bases. V lost 4 bases and J lost 3, with 13 bases in between. CDR3 length equals 14 residues. Germline lookup yields CDR1 PRHDT and CDR2 FYEKMQ (reference sequence). DNA for the CDR3: TGTGCCAGCAGCTCCGGGGGTAATCGCTACGAGCAGTACTTC. It is translated as CASSSGGNRYEQYF.

The chain links TRBV7-9 to TRBJ1-1; TRBD1 might be the D (5 bases). Germline CDR1 and CDR2: SEHNR and FQNEAQ (reference sequence). Trimming pared 5 bases from V and 0 bases from J, leaving 22 bases between. The CDR3 consists of 18 residues. The CDR3 region is CASSPRGALTDVNTEAFF. The CDR3 bases are TGTGCCAGCAGCCCTCGTGGGGCACTCACGGATGTGAACACTGAAGCTTTCTTT.